This T cell receptor beta chain was documented in a study of blood T cell repertoires in COVID-19. Study overall: Donors in the United States, Italy and Spain gave samples during acute or convalescent COVID-19. From T cells, B-cell-depleted T cells, or PBMCs came the material, which was cDNA or gDNA.

Germline values: CDR1 LNHNV, CDR2 YYDKDF (reference sequence). This CDR3 has 10 residues. Original processing notes: For nucleated cells, counts were estimated from reference gene primer amplification. The table came from immunoSEQ multiplex PCR; TCRdb's copy has only in-frame clones and leaves some out. D and trimming were read from the DNA, whereas the V and J calls and clone size are those reported in that table. The sample lists approximately 70,000 clones, more than 85% occurring once. For this clone: One junction end disagrees with the germline gene, perhaps due to a read error.

The chain joins TRBV15 to TRBJ1-6; D is unresolved. Sequenced: peripheral blood. The receptor was derived from a human donor with active COVID-19. The donor label of this sample is uncertain. CDR3: CATSRGPTDF. The CDR3 bases are TGTGCCACCAGCAGAGGCCCCACGGACTTT.